This T cell receptor (beta chain) was captured in a study of T cell repertoires and HLA-DP antigens. Study-level background: Alloreactive CD4+ T cells targeted HLA-DP on transduced HeLa. Average DNA input: roughly 200 ng for CD137+CD4+ sorts, around 1,200 ng pre-culture. One alloantigen had roughly nine groove amino acid differences from self, the other one.

The assay was immunoSEQ multiplex PCR, and TCRdb's table has in-frame clones only and misses some. There are about 73,000 clones in the sample; about 80% occur only once, and around 1.4% lies in the top ten. The study, taken as a whole, reports: No separate analysis of naive versus memory CD4+ cells was done.

V shed 0 bases and J shed 1 base, with 12 bases lying between them. Germline values: CDR1 LGHNA, CDR2 YSLEER. The CDR3 length is 16 residues. On this clone itself: The target antigen is unknown.

The chain uses TRBV4-3 and TRBJ1-1; D possibly corresponds to TRBD1 (5 bases). The sequence came from a man between 60 and 70 years old in good health and CMV-seronegative. What was sequenced was CD4+ T cells from PBMCs. The CDR3 sequence: CASSQERQMKNTEAFF. For the CDR3, the DNA is TGCGCCAGCAGCCAAGAAAGACAGATGAAGAACACTGAAGCTTTCTTT.